The 30 T cell receptor beta chains below all came from one sample that was sequenced in a study of CD8 T cells in ankylosing spondylitis. Via MiXCR, TCRdb re-called the 5' RACE reads, giving one row per CDR3 protein. The table includes about 180,000 distinct CDR3 sequences, around a tenth detected once. The sequencing input was blood, either unsorted or a sorted T cell fraction (not recorded which). All receptors come from a female donor with ankylosing spondylitis or in good health (not recorded which).

This clonotype was recorded many times. The chain joins TRBV1 to TRBJ2-1; the table's TRBD2 call for D was not verified on the DNA. TRBV1 is tagged as a pseudogene. The CDR3 has 17 residues. The CDR3 sequence is CTSSQDQGAGGRNEQFF. The DNA for the CDR3 is TGCACCAGCAGCCAAGATCAGGGAGCGGGAGGGAGGAATGAGCAGTTCTTC.

The sample holds a few counts of this clonotype. The CDR3: CSAAPTGTGTEAFF. In nucleotides, the CDR3 is TGCAGTGCCGCACCGACAGGCACGGGCACTGAAGCTTTCTTT. The rearrangement links TRBV20-1 to TRBJ1-1; maybe TRBD1 (6 bases). The CDR3 extends over 14 amino acids. CDR1 is DFQATT, CDR2 SNEGSKA, per germline (reference sequence). V was cut by 6 bases and J by 4 bases, with 18 bases left in between.

The rearrangement uses TRBV7-8 and TRBJ1-5; weak D call: TRBD1 (6 bases). Germline V lookup: CDR1 SGHVS, CDR2 FQNEAQ. The CDR3 totals 15 residues. V was shortened by 5 bases and J by 5 bases, with 16 bases between the two germline ends. CDR3 residues: CASSRAIQGDQPQHF. The CDR3 DNA is TGTGCCAGCAGCCGGGCAATACAGGGAGATCAGCCCCAGCATTTT.

This clonotype was recorded a few times. CDR3 amino acids: CACQADYGYTF. CDR3 nucleotide sequence: TGTGCCTGCCAGGCGGATTATGGCTACACCTTC. V usage is TRBV30 and J usage is TRBJ1-2; D unresolved. CDR1 is GTSNPN and CDR2 is SVGIG in the germline V gene (reference sequence). CDR3 size: 11 residues. The V end lost 6 bases, the J end lost 5 bases, and 10 bases lay between the germline ends.

The V and J genes are TRBV27 and TRBJ2-2, with D perhaps TRBD1 (5 bases). Trimming left V 3 bases short and J 8 bases short, with 7 bases between. The germline V gene encodes CDR1 MNHEY and CDR2 SMNVEV (reference sequence). This CDR3 has 12 amino acids. CDR3: CASSLQGGELFF. CDR3 DNA sequence: TGTGCCAGCAGTTTGCAGGGAGGGGAGCTGTTTTTT.

The chain employs TRBV20-1 and TRBJ2-7; D is unclear. Trimming took 6 bases from V and 0 from J, leaving 18 bases between them. CDR1 is DFQATT, CDR2 SNEGSKA, per germline (reference sequence). CDR3 length: 15 residues. CDR3 DNA sequence: TGCAGTGCAGGCCGTCTCGGCAGTAGCTCCTACGAGCAGTACTTC. This sequence encodes CSAGRLGSSSYEQYF.

There are many counts of this clonotype. The rearrangement links TRBV12-3 or TRBV12-4 to TRBJ2-7; 10 bases match TRBD2. V lost 5 bases, J lost 4 bases, and 8 bases stayed unmatched. The CDR3 length is 15 residues. The CDR3 is CASSPLSSGSYEQYF. The CDR3 DNA is TGTGCCAGCAGTCCCCTATCTAGCGGGAGTTACGAGCAGTACTTC.

This clonotype has a count of ten or more. The CDR3 sequence is CASSYGRINQPQHF. As DNA, the CDR3 is TGTGCCAGCAGCTACGGACGGATCAATCAGCCCCAGCATTTT. The V call is TRBV6-5, the J call TRBJ1-5; D call uncertain. Germline values: CDR1 MNHEY, CDR2 SVGAGI. V dropped 6 bases and J dropped 3 bases, with 12 bases sitting between them. CDR3 length: 14 amino acids.

The chain carries TRBV27 and TRBJ1-1; D may be TRBD1 (6 bases). V was trimmed by 4 bases and J by 11 bases, leaving 23 bases between them. CDR1 MNHEY and CDR2 SMNVEV come from the germline V gene (reference sequence). CDR3 length: 15 amino acids. DNA of the CDR3: TGTGCCAGCAGTTCCCTCGACCTAGACAGGTTGGCCGCTTTCTTT. The encoded protein is CASSSLDLDRLAAFF.

The rearrangement links TRBV27 to TRBJ1-1, with D perhaps TRBD1 (5 bases). The CDR3 is made up of 14 amino acids. CDR1 is MNHEY, CDR2 SMNVEV, per germline (reference sequence). V was cut by 4 bases and J by 1 base, with 10 bases left in between. CDR3 DNA: TGTGCCAGCAGTTGGGGGGGATCGAACACTGAAGCTTTCTTT. It translates to CASSWGGSNTEAFF.

The table lists this clonotype with many counts. The chain is built from TRBV4-3 and TRBJ2-3, with D perhaps TRBD2 (6 bases). The CDR3 is 18 residues long. Germline assignment: CDR1 LGHNA and CDR2 YSLEER. Trimming removed 0 bases from V and 1 base from J, with 17 bases in between. DNA of the CDR3: TGCGCCAGCAGCCAAGAAAGGTTGACTAGGTCGGGCACAGATACGCAGTATTTT. Translation gives CASSQERLTRSGTDTQYF.

This rearrangement joins TRBV4-1 to TRBJ2-7, with D maybe TRBD2 (6 bases). Germline loops: CDR1 MGHRA, CDR2 YSYEKL. The V and J ends lost 0 bases and 2 bases respectively, with 11 bases between them. The CDR3 runs to 15 residues. The CDR3 DNA reads as TGCGCCAGCAGCCAAGAGGCGCGGGGAACCTACGAGCAGTACTTC. Amino acid sequence: CASSQEARGTYEQYF.

The chain couples TRBV27 to TRBJ1-1; D gene ambiguous. Germline CDR1 MNHEY, CDR2 SMNVEV (reference sequence). V lost 6 bases, J lost 5 bases, and 13 bases lay in between. The CDR3 length is 13 residues. CDR3 sequence: CASSHGRWTEAFF. Written as DNA, the CDR3 is TGTGCCAGCAGCCACGGGCGGTGGACTGAAGCTTTCTTT.

This clonotype was observed at least ten times. V is TRBV7-9 and J is TRBJ2-4; maybe TRBD1 (6 bases). Germline V CDR1 and CDR2: SEHNR, FQNEAQ (reference sequence). This CDR3 contains 13 residues. Trimming took off 2 bases at V and 10 bases at J, with 12 bases between the two ends. CDR3 in amino acids: CASSLSTGEIQYF. CDR3 nucleotide sequence: TGTGCCAGCAGCTTATCGACAGGTGAAATTCAGTACTTC.

This clonotype was recorded at least ten times. The chain's CDR3 is CASSWRERGNEQFF. CDR3 DNA sequence: TGTGCCAGCAGCTGGCGGGAGAGGGGGAATGAGCAGTTCTTC. The chain employs TRBV7-9 and TRBJ2-1, with D maybe TRBD2 (7 bases). The CDR3 contains 14 residues. V shed 4 bases and J shed 7 bases, with 14 bases lying between them. Germline V gene lookup returns CDR1 SEHNR and CDR2 FQNEAQ (reference sequence).

This clonotype occurred a few times. This chain joins TRBV7-8 and TRBJ2-5, with a weak D call TRBD2 (5 bases). CDR3 length: 11 residues. Germline CDR1 is SGHVS and CDR2 is FQNEAQ. V was shortened by 8 bases and J by 7 bases, with 11 bases between the two germline ends. The CDR3 is CASLVRGTQYF. The CDR3 DNA sequence: TGTGCCAGCTTAGTTCGGGGGACCCAGTACTTC.

This clonotype has just a few counts. The chain couples TRBV15 to TRBJ2-1, with 7 positions matching TRBD1. CDR1 and CDR2 (germline): LNHNV, YYDKDF (reference sequence). V was pared by 5 bases and J by 5 bases, with 9 bases of the junction left unmatched. There are 15 residues in the CDR3. The CDR3 region has the DNA TGTGCCACCAGCTCCCACCAGGGGGTCGACAATGAGCAGTTCTTC. This sequence encodes CATSSHQGVDNEQFF.

This clonotype was counted many times. The genes are TRBV6-2 or TRBV6-3 and TRBJ2-1; 12 nucleotides line up with TRBD2. V shed 5 bases, J shed 7 bases, and the junction held 9 bases outside the gene matches. Germline lookup yields CDR1 MNHEY and CDR2 SVGEGT. The CDR3 extends over 16 amino acids. The CDR3 nucleotides read TGTGCCAGCAGTACTCCGGGACTAGCGGGTGGGAATGAGCAGTTCTTC. Encoded protein: CASSTPGLAGGNEQFF.

There are many counts of this clonotype. The chain couples TRBV12-3 or TRBV12-4 to TRBJ2-7; perhaps TRBD2 as D (5 bases). The V end was cut by 3 bases, the J end by 6 bases, with 18 bases between. The CDR3 loop spans 15 amino acids. For the CDR3, the DNA is TGTGCCAGCAGTTTTGTCCCTACTAGTCCGGGCGAGCAGTACTTC. It translates to CASSFVPTSPGEQYF.

The chain recombines TRBV5-4 with TRBJ2-2; no clear D. Germline CDR1 is SGHNT and CDR2 is YYREEE (reference sequence). This CDR3 comprises 14 residues. Trimming removed 3 bases at V and 1 base at J, with 7 bases between. CDR3 sequence: CASSYMGNTGELFF. The DNA for the CDR3 is TGTGCCAGCAGCTATATGGGGAACACCGGGGAGCTGTTTTTT.

In the case of this clonotype: Germline is not matched at one junction end, which may reflect a read error. The chain recombines TRBV5-1 with TRBJ2-1; 9 nucleotides line up with TRBD1. The CDR3 sequence is 14 residues long. Germline loops: CDR1 SGHRS, CDR2 YFSETQ. The CDR3 nucleotides read TGCGACAGCAGTACGGGACAGGGATCCAATGAGCAGTTCTTC. It specifies CDSSTGQGSNEQFF.

The chain combines TRBV9 with TRBJ2-7, with 7 positions matching TRBD2. CDR3 size: 15 residues. J was trimmed by 1 base and V by 4 bases; bases with no gene match: 8. The germline gives CDR1 SGDLS, CDR2 YYNGEE. The CDR3 here is CASSPSGLPSYEQYF. In nucleotides, the CDR3 is TGTGCCAGCAGCCCTAGCGGACTACCATCCTACGAGCAGTACTTC.

The rearrangement uses TRBV11-1 and TRBJ1-4; TRBD1 aligns across 11 bases. This CDR3 is built from 18 residues. The germline V gene has CDR1 SGHAT and CDR2 FQDESV (reference sequence). Losses at the gene ends were 1 base for V and 4 bases for J; bases not matched to a gene: 8. In DNA, the CDR3 is TGTGCCAGCAGCTTAGTGCTCGGACAGGGGGCAGTTAATGAAAAACTGTTTTTT. Translation: CASSLVLGQGAVNEKLFF.

In nucleotides, the CDR3 is TGTGCCAGCAGCGTAGGCCCCGGGGGGACCTACAATGAGCAGTTCTTC. It yields the protein CASSVGPGGTYNEQFF. The genes are TRBV9 and TRBJ2-1, with 7 positions matching TRBD2. Unmatched junction bases numbered 5, after V lost 0 bases and J lost 2 bases. Per the germline V gene, CDR1 is SGDLS and CDR2 is YYNGEE. The length of the CDR3 is 16 residues.

There are many counts of this clonotype. This rearrangement joins TRBV7-9 to TRBJ2-7, with D hard to call. Germline V lookup: CDR1 SEHNR, CDR2 FQNEAQ (reference sequence). The CDR3 covers 13 residues. The V end was cut by 4 bases, the J end by 0 bases, with 7 bases between. CDR3 nucleotide sequence: TGTGCCAGCAGCTCAAGGAGCTCCTACGAGCAGTACTTC. Its translation: CASSSRSSYEQYF.

This clonotype turned up a few times. The CDR3 coding sequence is TGTGCCAGCAGCTTGGTTGGGAGGGGGGACACTGAAGCTTTCTTT. It translates to CASSLVGRGDTEAFF. The J gene is TRBJ1-1, the V gene TRBV5-6; maybe TRBD1 (6 bases). V lost 0 bases and J lost 3, with 12 bases in between. CDR1 is SGHDT and CDR2 is YYEEEE in the germline V gene. The CDR3 is 15 amino acids.

The chain uses TRBV7-2 and TRBJ2-3; 10 bases line up with TRBD1. Unmatched junction bases numbered 5, after V lost 5 bases and J lost 3 bases. The CDR3 has 15 amino acids. Germline V gene sequence: CDR1 SGHTA, CDR2 FQGNSA. The CDR3 here is CASSRTGGLTDTQYF. DNA for the CDR3: TGTGCCAGCAGCCGGACAGGGGGTTTGACAGATACGCAGTATTTT. The full variable domain, completed using reference TRBV7-2 and TRBJ2-3, is GAGVSQSPSNKVTEKGKDVELRCDPISGHTALYWYRQSLGQGLEFLIYFQGNSAPDKSGLPSDRFSAERTGGSVSTLTIQRTQQEDSAVYLCASSRTGGLTDTQYFGPGTRLTVL.

This clonotype has just a few counts. The chain has TRBV7-6 and TRBJ1-2; D uncertain. Germline assignment: CDR1 SGHVS and CDR2 FNYEAQ. The V gene lost 1 base and the J gene lost 4 bases, with 16 bases spanning the gap. CDR3 size: 16 residues. The CDR3 sequence is CASSLDGRSRIYGYTF. DNA of the CDR3: TGTGCCAGCAGCTTAGATGGAAGGAGCAGAATCTATGGCTACACCTTC.

This clonotype was seen ten or more times. This chain connects TRBV30 to TRBJ2-1, with no clear D. CDR3 size: 11 residues. The ends were cut back, 7 bases at V and 8 bases at J, with 12 bases in the middle. Germline V CDR1 and CDR2: GTSNPN, SVGIG (reference sequence). The CDR3 DNA reads as TGTGCCTCTCAACTTCACGATGAGCAGTTCTTC. As protein: CASQLHDEQFF.

This clonotype was counted ten times or more. This rearrangement joins TRBV12-3 or TRBV12-4 to TRBJ2-7, with D tentatively TRBD2 (7 bases). The CDR3 runs 12 residues. The V and J ends lost 6 bases and 6 bases respectively, with 12 bases between them. CDR3 bases: TGTGCCAGCAGCTGGGGGGGCAGCGAGCAGTACTTC. It codes for CASSWGGSEQYF.